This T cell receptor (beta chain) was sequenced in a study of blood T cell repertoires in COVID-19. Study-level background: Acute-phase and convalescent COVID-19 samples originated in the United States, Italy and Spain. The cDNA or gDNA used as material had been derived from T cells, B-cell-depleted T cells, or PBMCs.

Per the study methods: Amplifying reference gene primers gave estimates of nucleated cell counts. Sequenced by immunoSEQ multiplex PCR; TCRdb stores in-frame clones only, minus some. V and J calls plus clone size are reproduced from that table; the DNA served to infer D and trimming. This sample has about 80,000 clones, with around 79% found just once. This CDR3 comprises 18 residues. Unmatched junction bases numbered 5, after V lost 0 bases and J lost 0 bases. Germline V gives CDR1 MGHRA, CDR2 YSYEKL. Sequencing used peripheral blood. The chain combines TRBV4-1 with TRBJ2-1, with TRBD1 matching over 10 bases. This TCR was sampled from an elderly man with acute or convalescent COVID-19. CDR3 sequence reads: CASSQDPWTGGSYNEQFF. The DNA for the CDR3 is TGCGCCAGCAGCCAAGATCCATGGACAGGGGGCTCCTACAATGAGCAGTTCTTC.